These 25 T cell receptor beta chains came from one sample sequenced in a study of blood T cell repertoires in COVID-19 (dated by TCRdb to 2020 to 2022). Library prep was done by the immunoSEQ multiplex PCR assay. In its TCRdb copy, this immuneACCESS table keeps in-frame sequences only and misses some clones. Where compared with another copy, unresolved V genes explain less than half of these, and the others have no known cause. Recorded for this sample are around 81,000 clones; just over 85% of them occurred a single time. About 4.4% of the sample lies in the top ten. Sequenced sample: peripheral blood. Receptors were obtained from a woman older than 75 with acute or convalescent COVID-19.

V gene TRBV7-2 combines with J gene TRBJ2-3; 7 bases are a match to TRBD1. The CDR3 sequence is 16 residues long. CDR1 is SGHTA and CDR2 is FQGNSA in the germline V gene. With 5 bases clipped from V and 4 bases from J, the junction kept 12 bases outside the gene matches. In DNA, the CDR3 is TGTGCCAGCAGCCCTGGTAGGGGGCGCTCCGCAGATACGCAGTATTTT. It is translated as CASSPGRGRSADTQYF.

The chain is built from TRBV7-9 and TRBJ2-3; 11 positions agree with TRBD2. Trimming at V came to 7 bases and at J to 6 bases, leaving 15 bases not matched to a gene. The CDR3 totals 17 residues. Germline-derived CDR1 and CDR2 are SEHNR and FQNEAQ (reference sequence). In nucleotides, the CDR3 is TGTGCCAGCACCAAGGACACTAGCGGGGGAGTGTGGGATACGCAGTATTTT. It codes for CASTKDTSGGVWDTQYF.

The rearrangement links TRBV6-1 to TRBJ2-5, with D maybe TRBD2 (6 bases). The CDR3 runs to 16 residues. Looked up from germline, CDR1 is MNHNS and CDR2 is SASEGT. V was pared by 2 bases and J by 4 bases, with 17 bases between. The CDR3 here is CASSEYISGGGETQYF. In DNA form, the CDR3 reads TGTGCCAGCAGTGAATACATATCCGGGGGAGGAGAGACCCAGTACTTC.

The J gene is TRBJ2-6, the V gene TRBV5-1; the D is unclear. Germline loops: CDR1 SGHRS, CDR2 YFSETQ. This CDR3 region has 14 residues. Trimming took off 7 bases at V and 2 bases at J, with 10 bases between the two ends. CDR3 DNA sequence: TGCGCCAGCTATAATCAGACTGGGGCCAACGTCCTGACTTTC. Amino acids: CASYNQTGANVLTF.

The chain has TRBV3-1 (or the pseudogene TRBV3-2) and TRBJ2-7; the D gene is possibly TRBD2 (5 bases). Germline V lookup: CDR1 LGHDT, CDR2 YNNKEL (reference sequence). The CDR3 has 14 residues. The ends were cut back, 1 base at V and 12 bases at J, with 19 bases in the middle. The CDR3 loop reads CASSQAGEPLRWYF. CDR3 DNA sequence: TGTGCCAGCAGCCAAGCCGGGGAGCCCCTACGGTGGTACTTC.

This chain joins TRBV5-4 and TRBJ2-3; D unclear. Trimming shortened V by 4 bases and J by 2 bases, and 5 bases separated the two germline ends. Germline CDR1 and CDR2: SGHNT and YYREEE (reference sequence). The CDR3 runs to 12 residues. CDR3 residues: CASSTDTDTQYF. CDR3 DNA sequence: TGTGCCAGCAGCACAGACACAGATACGCAGTATTTT.

J is TRBJ2-4 and V is TRBV7-2; D might be TRBD1 (6 bases). Trimming cost V 5 bases and J 5 bases, with 13 bases left between them. This CDR3 has 14 residues. Germline V gene data show CDR1 as SGHTA and CDR2 as FQGNSA. CDR3 nucleotide sequence: TGTGCCAGCAGCCCTGGGACAATCCAAAACATTCAGTACTTC. This sequence encodes CASSPGTIQNIQYF.

The V and J genes are TRBV7-2 and TRBJ2-7, with TRBD2 matching over 9 bases. This CDR3 has 15 residues. Germline trimming cut 4 bases from V and 2 bases from J; bases unmatched to any gene: 6. The germline CDR1 and CDR2 sequences are SGHTA and FQGNSA. CDR3 nucleotides: TGTGCCAGCAGCTCCGCGGGGGGGCGGACCTACGAGCAGTACTTC. As protein: CASSSAGGRTYEQYF.

The chain uses TRBV5-6 and TRBJ1-4, with D unresolved. Trimming removed 1 base at V and 2 bases at J, with 15 bases between. The CDR3 runs to 17 residues. Germline lookup yields CDR1 SGHDT and CDR2 YYEEEE. CDR3 sequence reads: CASSLKGSWATNEKLFF. Written as DNA, the CDR3 is TGTGCCAGCAGCTTGAAAGGTTCGTGGGCTACTAATGAAAAACTGTTTTTT.

The chain joins TRBV6-5 to TRBJ2-1, with a tentative D call TRBD2 (6 bases). Between the trimmed V and J ends, which lost 6 bases and 3 bases, there was a span of 9 bases. CDR3 length equals 13 residues. Germline-derived CDR1 and CDR2 are MNHEY and SVGAGI. The CDR3 is CASSTGSYNEQFF. The CDR3 nucleotides are TGTGCCAGCAGCACCGGGAGCTACAATGAGCAGTTCTTC.

The V gene is TRBV2, the J gene TRBJ1-4; maybe TRBD1 (6 bases). The CDR3 length is 15 residues. Germline V gene data show CDR1 as SNHLY and CDR2 as FYNNEI. The ends were cut back, 6 bases at V and 8 bases at J, with 19 bases in the middle. CDR3 in DNA: TGTGCCAGCAGCTACTTATTACAGGGAAGAGAAAAACTGTTTTTT. Translating gives CASSYLLQGREKLFF.

The gene calls are TRBV7-2 and TRBJ2-3, with 7 bases matching TRBD2. The trim removed 8 bases at V and 1 base at J, leaving 6 bases unmatched. Germline V CDR1 and CDR2: SGHTA, FQGNSA. The CDR3 spans 14 residues. CDR3 amino acids: CASATGGGTDTQYF. CDR3 bases: TGTGCCAGCGCCACTGGGGGGGGCACAGATACGCAGTATTTT.

V and J are TRBV10-3 and TRBJ1-1; D is uncertain. Germline CDR1 reads ENHRY; CDR2 reads SYGVKD. This CDR3 contains 13 residues. With 6 bases removed from V and 1 base from J, the gap between germline ends came to 9 bases. Here the CDR3 reads CAIRPRGNTEAFF. The DNA of the CDR3 is TGTGCCATCAGACCCAGAGGGAACACTGAAGCTTTCTTT.

V gene TRBV2 combines with J gene TRBJ2-3, with D perhaps matching TRBD2 (6 bases). There are 11 residues in the CDR3. Germline V lookup: CDR1 SNHLY, CDR2 FYNNEI. V was trimmed by 8 bases and J by 6 bases, leaving 9 bases between them. CDR3 bases: TGTGCCAGCCACCGGGAGGATACGCAGTATTTT. Residues: CASHREDTQYF.

The V call is TRBV7-2, the J call TRBJ2-5; 7 bases line up with TRBD1. There are 15 residues in the CDR3. J was trimmed by 2 bases and V by 5 bases; bases with no gene match: 8. The germline V gene has CDR1 SGHTA and CDR2 FQGNSA. Written as DNA, the CDR3 is TGTGCCAGCAGCCCGAGACAGGGAAGACAAGAGACCCAGTACTTC. This encodes CASSPRQGRQETQYF.

The chain carries TRBV4-3 and TRBJ1-2; D might be TRBD1 (6 bases). The CDR3 runs to 14 residues. Germline CDR1 and CDR2: LGHNA and YSLEER. V lost 0 bases, J lost 4 bases, and 9 bases lay in between. This chain's CDR3 is CASSQDARGYGYTF. Here the CDR3 DNA reads TGCGCCAGCAGCCAAGATGCCAGGGGCTATGGCTACACCTTC.

The J gene is TRBJ1-2, the V gene TRBV6-5; 11 bases agree with TRBD1. CDR3 length: 13 residues. Germline V gives CDR1 MNHEY, CDR2 SVGAGI. With V trimmed by 8 bases and J by 8 bases, 7 bases remained unmatched. The CDR3 DNA sequence: TGTGCCAGCGACGGACAGGGGGCGGGCGGCTACACCTTC. Translation gives CASDGQGAGGYTF.

This clone was observed a few times. J is TRBJ2-1 and V is TRBV29-1, with D perhaps TRBD2 (5 bases). This CDR3 contains 16 residues. The V end was cut by 5 bases, the J end by 4 bases, with 21 bases between. Germline V gene data show CDR1 as SQVTM and CDR2 as ANQGSEA. The CDR3 coding sequence is TGCAGCGTTCCCAACCCCCGGAGGACCTTTTACAATGAGCAGTTCTTC. Residues: CSVPNPRRTFYNEQFF.

The rearrangement joins TRBV4-3 to TRBJ2-7; perhaps TRBD2 as D (6 bases). Trimming removed 0 bases at V and 3 bases at J, with 15 bases between. Germline assignment: CDR1 LGHNA and CDR2 YSLEER. The length of the CDR3 is 16 residues. CDR3 sequence reads: CASSQEGGQLLYEQYF. The CDR3 DNA reads as TGCGCCAGCAGCCAAGAGGGGGGTCAGCTTCTCTACGAGCAGTACTTC.

This clone came up a few times. V and J are TRBV9 and TRBJ2-3; maybe TRBD1 (6 bases). CDR1 is SGDLS and CDR2 is YYNGEE in the germline V gene. V was clipped by 7 bases and J by 0 bases, with 12 bases between them. This CDR3 contains 14 residues. In DNA, the CDR3 is TGTGCCAGCGGAGAGCAGGGGAGCACAGATACGCAGTATTTT. It translates to CASGEQGSTDTQYF.

The chain is built from TRBV24-1 and TRBJ1-5; the D gene is possibly TRBD1 (5 bases). V dropped 4 bases and J dropped 9 bases, with 15 bases sitting between them. CDR1 is KGHDR, CDR2 SFDVKD, per germline. The CDR3 extends over 14 amino acids. The CDR3 loop reads CATSDRDSVRPQHF. For the CDR3, the DNA is TGTGCCACCAGTGACCGCGACAGCGTTCGGCCCCAGCATTTT.

The genes are TRBV9 and TRBJ2-7; 8 positions match TRBD2. This CDR3 spans 14 amino acids. J lost 7 bases, V lost 1 base, and 7 bases had no gene match. Germline CDR1 and CDR2: SGDLS and YYNGEE. CDR3 in amino acids: CASSVSGGAEEQYF. Here the CDR3 DNA reads TGTGCCAGCAGCGTATCCGGGGGGGCGGAAGAGCAGTACTTC.

V usage is TRBV5-5 and J usage is TRBJ2-1; 9 bases are shared with TRBD2. After removal of 4 bases from V and 8 bases from J, the junction contained 13 bases not matched to a gene. The germline V gene has CDR1 SGHKS and CDR2 YYEKEE (reference sequence). The CDR3 length is 16 residues. The CDR3 spells CASSQRTAGGSDEQFF. CDR3 coding DNA: TGTGCCAGCAGCCAGCGCACCGCGGGGGGGAGCGATGAGCAGTTCTTC.

This chain connects TRBV5-1 to TRBJ2-3, with D possibly being TRBD2 (7 bases). Trimming cost V 6 bases and J 1 base, with 12 bases left between them. Per the germline V gene, CDR1 is SGHRS and CDR2 is YFSETQ. CDR3 length: 14 residues. CDR3 in amino acids: CASTREGGTDTQYF. CDR3 nucleotides: TGCGCCAGCACTAGGGAGGGGGGCACAGATACGCAGTATTTT.

V gene TRBV19 combines with J gene TRBJ1-1; D gene unclear. The V gene's germline CDR1 is LNHDA and CDR2 SQIVND (reference sequence). V was shortened by 4 bases and J by 4 bases, with 19 bases between the two germline ends. This CDR3 contains 16 residues. The CDR3 region is CASSSGLRPRSTEAFF. The CDR3 nucleotides read TGTGCCAGTAGTAGCGGCTTGAGACCCCGGAGCACTGAAGCTTTCTTT. The variable domain in full, completed from reference TRBV19 and TRBJ1-1, reads DGGITQSPKYLFRKEGQNVTLSCEQNLNHDAMYWYRQDPGQGLRLIYYSQIVNDFQKGDIAEGYSVSREKKESFPLTVTSAQKNPTAFYLCASSSGLRPRSTEAFFGQGTRLTVV.